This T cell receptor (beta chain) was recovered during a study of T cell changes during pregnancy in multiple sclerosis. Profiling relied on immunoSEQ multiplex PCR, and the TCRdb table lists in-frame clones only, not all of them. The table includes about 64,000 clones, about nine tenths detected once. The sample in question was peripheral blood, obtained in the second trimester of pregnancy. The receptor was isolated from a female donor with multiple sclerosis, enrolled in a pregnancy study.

CDR3 sequence reads: CASSLGQGASEQYF. As DNA, the CDR3 is TGCGCCAGCAGCTTGGGACAGGGGGCGAGCGAGCAGTACTTC. The rearrangement uses TRBV5-1 and TRBJ2-7; 10 bases match TRBD1. Trimming at V came to 0 bases and at J to 6 bases, leaving 3 bases not matched to a gene. Germline CDR1 is SGHRS and CDR2 is YFSETQ. The CDR3 runs 14 residues. Full variable domain (remainder filled in from reference TRBV5-1 and TRBJ2-7): KAGVTQTPRYLIKTRGQQVTLSCSPISGHRSVSWYQQTPGQGLQFLFEYFSETQRNKGNFPGRFSGRQFSNSRSEMNVSTLELGDSALYLCASSLGQGASEQYFGPGTRLTVT.